The T cell receptor beta chain described here comes from a study of cytomegalovirus exposure and HLA in healthy donors. About the study: It was reported in a later analysis that the 100 to 150 validation repertoires used the same platform as the 666 first-cohort repertoires. Study findings and constraints: A subsequent analysis found that TCR clusters from the first cohort also tended to co-occur in the approximately 130 validation repertoires, with under 95% of cluster scores above 0.

Clones were sequenced by immunoSEQ multiplex PCR, and TCRdb holds only the in-frame ones, with some missing. Of about 170,000 clones in the sample, around 96% were seen once. This clone has just one count. No antigen is known for it. V was cut by 5 bases and J by 4 bases, with 16 bases left in between. Germline V gives CDR1 PRHDT, CDR2 FYEKMQ (reference sequence). The CDR3 covers 15 residues. The chain has TRBV13 and TRBJ2-3; D not resolved. The sequence came from a woman aged 18-35 years in good health and CMV-seronegative. The specimen was PBMCs. CDR3: CASSIYRPSSDTQYF. CDR3 DNA: TGTGCCAGCAGCATTTATCGACCTAGTTCAGATACGCAGTATTTT.